A single sample is the source of the 25 T cell receptor beta chains below, sequenced in a study of blood T cell repertoires in COVID-19. Assay used: immunoSEQ multiplex PCR; TCRdb lists only in-frame clones, some missing. The sample yields 210,000 or so clones, about four fifths seen once. Sequencing was done on a sample of peripheral blood. These receptors originate from a woman aged 45 to 65 with active or convalescent COVID-19.

The rearrangement joins TRBV29-1 to TRBJ2-5, with 7 bases fitting TRBD1. Germline V lookup: CDR1 SQVTM, CDR2 ANQGSEA. CDR3 length: 11 residues. In DNA form, the CDR3 reads TGCGGATACAGGGGACAAGAGACCCAGTACTTC. Translation: CGYRGQETQYF.

The rearrangement links TRBV29-1 to TRBJ2-7, with a tentative D call TRBD1 (5 bases). The CDR3 has 12 residues. Germline-derived CDR1 and CDR2 are SQVTM and ANQGSEA. The V end was cut by 4 bases, the J end by 3 bases, with 10 bases between. For the CDR3, the DNA is TGCAGCGTTGCTGGTAGGGGCTACGAGCAGTACTTC. It yields the protein CSVAGRGYEQYF.

The V gene is TRBV24-1, the J gene TRBJ1-6, with no clear D. The CDR3 has 16 residues. Germline V lookup: CDR1 KGHDR, CDR2 SFDVKD. V shed 7 bases and J shed 0 bases, with 12 bases lying between them. In DNA, the CDR3 is TGTGCCACCAGGGCCCGGGATAGCTCCTATAATTCACCCCTCCACTTT. Encoded protein: CATRARDSSYNSPLHF.

The rearrangement links TRBV5-1 to TRBJ1-4; 9 bases align to TRBD1. This CDR3 comprises 13 residues. Germline CDR1 is SGHRS and CDR2 is YFSETQ. The V gene end was trimmed by 5 bases and the J gene end by 8 bases; junction bases not matched to a gene: 4. For the CDR3, the DNA is TGCGCCAGCAGGGCTGGACAGGGGGAAAAACTGTTTTTT. Its translation is CASRAGQGEKLFF.

The V gene is TRBV25-1, the J gene TRBJ1-3, with D possibly matching TRBD1 (5 bases). Germline-derived CDR1 and CDR2 are MGHDK and SYGVNS. The CDR3 runs to 16 residues. Trimming removed 4 bases at V and 1 base at J, with 14 bases between. In DNA, the CDR3 is TGTGCCAGCAGTGCAGGGTGGGGGGAATCTGGAAACACCATATATTTT. As protein: CASSAGWGESGNTIYF.

In its sample, this clone was seen once. This chain uses TRBV5-1 with TRBJ1-1; maybe TRBD1 (6 bases). Trimming shortened V by 5 bases and J by 3 bases, and 14 bases separated the two germline ends. The CDR3 contains 14 residues. The germline V gene has CDR1 SGHRS and CDR2 YFSETQ. DNA of the CDR3: TGCGCCAGCAGAGGGTGGACAGAGTACACTGAAGCTTTCTTT. Its translation is CASRGWTEYTEAFF.

V is TRBV10-3 and J is TRBJ2-5, with a possible D match to TRBD1 (6 bases). V was trimmed by 10 bases and J by 4 bases, leaving 13 bases between them. Looked up from germline, CDR1 is ENHRY and CDR2 is SYGVKD. The CDR3 is made up of 12 amino acids. CDR3 sequence: CATALGGETQYF. CDR3 nucleotide sequence: TGTGCCACCGCACTAGGGGGAGAGACCCAGTACTTC.

The chain uses TRBV2 and TRBJ1-5; D call uncertain. Germline-derived CDR1 and CDR2 are SNHLY and FYNNEI. The CDR3 is made up of 13 amino acids. V lost 0 bases and J 5 bases, leaving 5 bases between the germline ends. The CDR3 nucleotides read TGTGCCAGCAGTGAAGCCCTGTATCAGCCCCAGCATTTT. Amino acids: CASSEALYQPQHF.

In the case of this clone: The same CDR3 can be traced to other DNA sequences in this sample. V and J are TRBV9 and TRBJ1-1; D gene ambiguous. The CDR3 spans 14 residues. Germline values: CDR1 SGDLS, CDR2 YYNGEE. Trimming shortened V by 0 bases and J by 1 base, and 7 bases separated the two germline ends. CDR3 nucleotide sequence: TGTGCCAGCAGCGTAGGCGGGCGGAACACTGAAGCTTTCTTT. Translated: CASSVGGRNTEAFF.

This CDR3 is CASSEWAGQRSYEQYV. The CDR3 coding sequence is TGCGCCAGCAGTGAGTGGGCAGGACAACGGAGCTACGAGCAGTACGTC. V and J are TRBV10-1 and TRBJ2-7; the D gene is possibly TRBD1 (5 bases). The germline V and J ends were trimmed by 1 base and 3 bases, with 16 bases remaining between them. The V gene's germline CDR1 is WNHNN and CDR2 SYGVQD (reference sequence). This CDR3 is built from 16 residues.

The chain links TRBV19 to TRBJ1-1; TRBD1 is a possible D gene (5 bases). The CDR3 has 16 amino acids. Germline CDR1 LNHDA, CDR2 SQIVND (reference sequence). Between the trimmed V and J ends, which lost 3 bases and 5 bases, there was a span of 19 bases. CDR3 region: CASSIYPGRVGTEAFF. CDR3 in DNA: TGTGCCAGTAGTATTTATCCAGGGCGTGTTGGTACTGAAGCTTTCTTT.

This clone has only a few counts. This chain links TRBV2 with TRBJ1-5; the match to TRBD1 covers 9 bases. This CDR3 region has 16 residues. The germline V gene has CDR1 SNHLY and CDR2 FYNNEI. The trim removed 6 bases at V and 1 base at J, leaving 7 bases unmatched. CDR3 nucleotide sequence: TGTGCCAGCAGGGACGGACAGGGGATGAGCAATCAGCCCCAGCATTTT. Translation: CASRDGQGMSNQPQHF. The full variable domain, its missing parts supplied by reference TRBV2 and TRBJ1-5, is EPEVTQTPSHQVTQMGQEVILRCVPISNHLYFYWYRQILGQKVEFLVSFYNNEISEKSEIFDDQFSVERPDGSNFTLKIRSTKLEDSAMYFCASRDGQGMSNQPQHFGDGTRLSIL.

This chain links TRBV6-6 with TRBJ1-2; 7 bases line up with TRBD1. Looked up from germline, CDR1 is MNHNY and CDR2 is SVGAGI (reference sequence). V was pared by 2 bases and J by 8 bases, with 5 bases of the junction left unmatched. This CDR3 is 13 amino acids long. The CDR3 protein is CASSYRGTEGYTF. The CDR3 DNA sequence: TGTGCCAGCAGTTACCGAGGGACAGAAGGCTACACCTTC.

The chain links TRBV25-1 to TRBJ2-1, with 9 bases lining up with TRBD1. CDR3 length equals 15 residues. Unmatched junction bases numbered 9, after V lost 3 bases and J lost 9 bases. Germline V lookup: CDR1 MGHDK, CDR2 SYGVNS. CDR3: CASSDPGQGGLEQFF. The CDR3 region has the DNA TGTGCCAGCAGTGACCCGGGACAGGGAGGTCTTGAGCAGTTCTTC.

V is TRBV19 and J is TRBJ2-2; D gene unclear. Germline CDR1 reads LNHDA; CDR2 reads SQIVND (reference sequence). The CDR3 runs 14 residues. Trimming pared 5 bases from V and 4 bases from J, leaving 11 bases between. CDR3 sequence (DNA): TGTGCCAGTAGTCCGATCCGGTCCACCGGGGAGCTGTTTTTT. This sequence encodes CASSPIRSTGELFF.

The rearrangement joins TRBV5-4 to TRBJ1-1, with a tentative D call TRBD1 (6 bases). V lost 1 base, J lost 2 bases, and 9 bases lay in between. The germline gives CDR1 SGHNT, CDR2 YYREEE (reference sequence). This CDR3 region has 14 residues. The CDR3 sequence is CASSLIGGNTEAFF. The CDR3 DNA sequence: TGTGCCAGCAGCTTGATAGGGGGAAACACTGAAGCTTTCTTT.

The chain has TRBV11-2 and TRBJ2-5; D perhaps matches TRBD1 (6 bases). V was clipped by 0 bases and J by 4 bases, with 12 bases between them. The CDR3 covers 15 residues. The germline V gene has CDR1 SGHAT and CDR2 FQNNGV. The CDR3 bases are TGTGCCAGCAGCTTAGAGACAGGTATCGGAGAGACCCAGTACTTC. Amino acid sequence: CASSLETGIGETQYF.

The gene calls are TRBV2 and TRBJ2-7, with 9 bases fitting TRBD1. CDR1 is SNHLY and CDR2 is FYNNEI in the germline V gene. V trimming: 6 bases; J trimming: 4 bases; junction bases outside the gene matches: 7. CDR3 length: 14 amino acids. The CDR3 reads CASRPGQGTYEQYF. The CDR3 DNA reads as TGTGCCAGCAGACCGGGACAGGGTACGTACGAGCAGTACTTC.

The V gene is TRBV7-9, the J gene TRBJ1-5, with TRBD1 matching 8 bases. This CDR3 comprises 14 residues. V shed 5 bases, J shed 7 bases, and the junction held 7 bases outside the gene matches. The germline V gene encodes CDR1 SEHNR and CDR2 FQNEAQ (reference sequence). CDR3 DNA: TGTGCCAGCAGCCCTGGACAGGGCTGGCAGCCCCAGCATTTT. Amino acid sequence: CASSPGQGWQPQHF. The whole variable domain, remainder taken from reference TRBV7-9 and TRBJ1-5, is DTGVSQNPRHKITKRGQNVTFRCDPISEHNRLYWYRQTLGQGPEFLTYFQNEAQLEKSRLLSDRFSAERPKGSFSTLEIQRTEQGDSAMYLCASSPGQGWQPQHFGDGTRLSIL.

This sequence joins TRBV5-1 and TRBJ2-7; 9 positions match TRBD2. CDR1 and CDR2 from the germline V gene are SGHRS and YFSETQ. The junction had 8 bases not matched to a gene; V was cut back by 4 bases and J by 0 bases. This CDR3 is built from 16 residues. The CDR3 DNA reads as TGCGCCAGCAGCCCAACTAGCGGGCCGAGCTCCTACGAGCAGTACTTC. This gives the protein CASSPTSGPSSYEQYF.

The chain couples TRBV28 to TRBJ1-2; D gene uncertain. Germline V gene data show CDR1 as MDHEN and CDR2 as SYDVKM. This CDR3 has 12 amino acids. V was clipped by 3 bases and J by 9 bases, with 11 bases between them. CDR3 bases: TGTGCCAGCAGTTTCTACCGAGCCAGCTACACCTTC. It codes for CASSFYRASYTF.

V gene TRBV19 combines with J gene TRBJ1-2, with a possible D match to TRBD1 (5 bases). Per the germline V gene, CDR1 is LNHDA and CDR2 is SQIVND (reference sequence). The V gene lost 3 bases and the J gene lost 2 bases, with 10 bases spanning the gap. The CDR3 is 14 amino acids. CDR3 region: CASSMIGVNYGYTF. The CDR3 DNA sequence: TGTGCCAGTAGTATGATAGGGGTGAACTATGGCTACACCTTC.

V and J are TRBV18 and TRBJ2-7; D uncertain. V was shortened by 6 bases and J by 5 bases, with 14 bases between the two germline ends. The CDR3 totals 13 residues. CDR1 KGHSH and CDR2 LQKENI come from the germline V gene. CDR3 in amino acids: CASSPTIGNEQYF. The CDR3 DNA follows: TGTGCCAGCTCCCCCACTATCGGCAACGAGCAGTACTTC.

This clone is a singleton in its sample. CDR3 in DNA: TGTGCCAGCAGTGGTTTCGGACAGAGCACTGAAGCTTTCTTT. Translated: CASSGFGQSTEAFF. This rearrangement joins TRBV2 to TRBJ1-1; D possibly corresponds to TRBD1 (6 bases). Trimming took off 4 bases at V and 4 bases at J, with 13 bases between the two ends. CDR3 size: 14 residues. Germline V CDR1 and CDR2: SNHLY, FYNNEI.

The rearrangement uses TRBV27 and TRBJ2-5, with D possibly TRBD1 on 5 matching bases. The germline gives CDR1 MNHEY, CDR2 SMNVEV (reference sequence). V was pared by 7 bases and J by 6 bases, with 15 bases between. The CDR3 has 13 residues. DNA for the CDR3: TGTGCCAGCACCGCCATACCAGGGAAGACCCAGTACTTC. It codes for CASTAIPGKTQYF.